In its sample, the clone carrying this T cell receptor (beta chain) was seen many times. Its matching antigen is unknown. TCRdb recomputed calls from the multiplex PCR reads with MiXCR, one row per CDR3 protein. The sample holds 25,000 or so distinct CDR3 sequences, roughly 21% seen once. V was shortened by 4 bases and J by 11 bases, with 21 bases between the two germline ends. Looked up from germline, CDR1 is GTSNPN and CDR2 is SVGIG (reference sequence). This CDR3 contains 14 residues. The data originate from a study of breast tumors, draining lymph nodes, adjacent tissues. Study findings and constraints: Tumor TCR diversity was below lymph nodes but above nontumor tissue. Luminal-like breast cancer showed significantly higher tumor–nontumor repertoire similarity than basal-like. That most tumor T cells come from lymph nodes remained unproven.

The source material was breast tumor tissue. This TCR was recovered from a female donor with breast cancer. Some clones in this sample may be carry-over from other donors' samples. The rearrangement uses TRBV30 and TRBJ2-1, with D maybe TRBD1 (6 bases). DNA for the CDR3: TGTGCCTGGACCTACCGGCCAAAGACAGGAAAGCAGTTCTTC. Its translation is CAWTYRPKTGKQFF.